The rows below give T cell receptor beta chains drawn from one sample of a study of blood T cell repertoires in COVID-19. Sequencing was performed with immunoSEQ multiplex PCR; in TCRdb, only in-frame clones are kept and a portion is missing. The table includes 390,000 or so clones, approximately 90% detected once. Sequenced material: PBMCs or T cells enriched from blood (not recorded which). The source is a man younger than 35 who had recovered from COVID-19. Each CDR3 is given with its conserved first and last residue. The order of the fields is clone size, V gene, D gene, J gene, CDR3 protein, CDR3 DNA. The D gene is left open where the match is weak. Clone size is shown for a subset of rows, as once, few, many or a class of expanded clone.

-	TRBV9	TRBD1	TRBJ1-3	CASSPDLTGTGNTIYF	TGTGCCAGCAGCCCCGACCTGACAGGGACAGGAAACACCATATATTTT
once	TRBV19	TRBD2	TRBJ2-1	CASSLAGGSYNEQFF	TGTGCCAGTAGCTTAGCGGGGGGCTCATACAATGAGCAGTTCTTC
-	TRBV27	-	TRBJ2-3	CASSLSAASGTDTQYF	TGTGCCAGCAGTTTATCGGCGGCTAGCGGCACAGATACGCAGTATTTT
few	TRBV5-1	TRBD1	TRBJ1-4	CASSRTGFGEKLFF	TGCGCCAGCAGCCGGACAGGTTTCGGAGAAAAACTGTTTTTT
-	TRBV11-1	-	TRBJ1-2	CASSSTGNYGYTF	TGTGCCAGCAGCTCGACAGGCAACTATGGCTACACCTTC
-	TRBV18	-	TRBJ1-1	CASSTMVPVPSFPNTEAFF	TGTGCCAGCTCAACCATGGTCCCAGTCCCGTCATTCCCGAACACTGAAGCTTTCTTT
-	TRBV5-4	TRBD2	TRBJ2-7	CASSSPGLAGEQYF	TGTGCCAGCAGCTCTCCGGGACTAGCAGGCGAGCAGTACTTC
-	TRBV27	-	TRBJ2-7	CASSFKGGVPYEQYF	TGTGCCAGCAGTTTTAAGGGGGGGGTCCCCTACGAGCAGTACTTC
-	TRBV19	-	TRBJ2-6	CASRQGSSGANVLTF	TGTGCCAGTAGGCAGGGAAGTTCGGGGGCCAACGTCCTGACTTTC
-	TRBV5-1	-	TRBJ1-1	CASSLQWTENTEAFF	TGCGCCAGCAGCTTGCAATGGACAGAGAACACTGAAGCTTTCTTT
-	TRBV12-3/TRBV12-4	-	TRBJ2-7	CASRRDYEQYF	TGTGCCAGCAGGAGGGACTACGAGCAGTACTTC
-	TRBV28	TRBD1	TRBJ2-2	CASSSPAGQGSTGELFF	TGTGCCAGCAGTTCACCCGCGGGACAGGGTAGCACCGGGGAGCTGTTTTTT
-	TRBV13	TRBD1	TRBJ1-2	CASSSKTGANYGYTF	TGTGCCAGCAGCTCGAAGACAGGGGCGAACTATGGCTACACCTTC
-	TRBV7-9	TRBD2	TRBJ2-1	CASSLLAGGHNEQFF	TGTGCCAGCAGCTTACTGGCGGGGGGGCACAATGAGCAGTTCTTC
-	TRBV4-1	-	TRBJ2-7	CASSQVGQPSYEQYF	TGCGCCAGCAGCCAAGTAGGACAACCCTCCTACGAGCAGTACTTC
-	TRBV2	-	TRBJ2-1	CASSESIATFF	TGTGCCAGCAGTGAGTCGATAGCAACATTCTTC
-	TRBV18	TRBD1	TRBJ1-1	CASSLNGQGQGGNTEAFF	TGTGCCAGCTCACTGAATGGGCAAGGACAGGGGGGGAACACTGAAGCTTTCTTT
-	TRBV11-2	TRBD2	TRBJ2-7	CASSLDIQLAAYEQYF	TGTGCCAGCAGCTTAGATATCCAACTAGCGGCCTACGAGCAGTACTTC
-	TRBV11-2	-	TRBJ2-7	CASSPPWSSYEQYF	TGTGCCAGCAGCCCCCCCTGGAGCTCCTACGAGCAGTACTTC
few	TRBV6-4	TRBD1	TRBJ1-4	CASRPTGATNEKLFF	TGTGCCAGCCGCCCCACAGGGGCAACTAATGAAAAACTGTTTTTT
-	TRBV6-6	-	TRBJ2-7	CASSYPQGPEQYF	TGTGCCAGCAGTTACCCCCAGGGGCCCGAGCAGTACTTC
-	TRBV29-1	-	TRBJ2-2	CSVVGGANTGELFF	TGCAGCGTTGTTGGGGGCGCAAACACCGGGGAGCTGTTTTTT
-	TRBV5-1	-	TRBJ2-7	CASSLTSSAHTYEQYF	TGCGCCAGCAGCTTAACATCTAGCGCCCATACCTACGAGCAGTACTTC
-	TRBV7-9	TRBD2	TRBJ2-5	CASSLAELAVETQYF	TGTGCCAGCAGCTTAGCAGAACTAGCGGTTGAGACCCAGTACTTC
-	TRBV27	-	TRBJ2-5	CASSLSGASKTQYF	TGTGCCAGCAGTTTGAGTGGAGCCAGCAAGACCCAGTACTTC
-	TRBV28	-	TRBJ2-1	CASSLRSNEQFF	TGTGCCAGCAGTTTAAGGAGCAATGAGCAGTTCTTC
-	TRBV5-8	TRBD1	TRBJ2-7	CASSIGQVGEQYF	TGTGCCAGCAGCATAGGACAGGTGGGGGAGCAGTACTTC
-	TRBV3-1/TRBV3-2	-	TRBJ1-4	CASSQAPGVEKLFF	TGTGCCAGCAGCCAAGCCCCAGGGGTTGAAAAACTGTTTTTT
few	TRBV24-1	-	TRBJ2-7	CATSDSSSFSYEQYF	TGTGCCACCAGTGATTCGTCTAGCTTCTCCTACGAGCAGTACTTC
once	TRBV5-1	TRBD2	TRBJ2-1	CASSLGLAGYNEQFF	TGCGCCAGCAGCTTGGGACTAGCGGGGTACAATGAGCAGTTCTTC
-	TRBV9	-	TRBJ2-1	CASSVGPHNEQFF	TGTGCCAGCAGCGTAGGGCCCCACAATGAGCAGTTCTTC
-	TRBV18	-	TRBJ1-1	CASSPQGLYEAFF	TGTGCCAGCTCACCACAGGGGTTATATGAAGCTTTCTTT
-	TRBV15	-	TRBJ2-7	CATSDIPGQGNF	TGTGCCACCAGCGACATCCCGGGACAAGGGAACTTC
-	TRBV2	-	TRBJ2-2	CASSEQGTANTGELFF	TGTGCCAGCAGTGAGCAGGGAACTGCGAACACCGGGGAGCTGTTTTTT
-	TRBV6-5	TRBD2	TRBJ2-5	CASSRKAGSETQYF	TGTGCCAGCAGCCGGAAAGCGGGATCAGAGACCCAGTACTTC
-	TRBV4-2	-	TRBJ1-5	CASSQGQANQPQHF	TGTGCCAGCAGCCAAGGGCAGGCCAATCAGCCCCAGCATTTT
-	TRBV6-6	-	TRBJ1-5	CASRKDRSYSNQPQHF	TGTGCCAGCAGAAAAGACAGGAGTTATAGCAATCAGCCCCAGCATTTT
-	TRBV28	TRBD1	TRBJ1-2	CASSYGAQGAYGYTF	TGTGCCAGCAGTTATGGGGCCCAGGGGGCGTATGGCTACACCTTC
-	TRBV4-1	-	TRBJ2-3	CASSQVGGLDTDTQYF	TGCGCCAGCAGCCAAGTGGGGGGGCTGGATACAGATACGCAGTATTTT
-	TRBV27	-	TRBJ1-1	CASSLHRGNTEAFF	TGTGCCAGTAGCTTACACCGGGGAAACACTGAAGCTTTCTTT
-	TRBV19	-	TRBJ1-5	CASSEQAVSNQPQHF	TGTGCCAGTAGTGAACAGGCGGTAAGCAATCAGCCCCAGCATTTT
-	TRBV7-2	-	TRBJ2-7	CASSLWVSHGRAAYEQYF	TGTGCCAGCAGCTTATGGGTGAGCCACGGGCGGGCCGCCTACGAGCAGTACTTC
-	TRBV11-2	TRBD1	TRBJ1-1	CASSLGTGLGTEAFF	TGTGCCAGCAGCTTAGGGACAGGGTTGGGCACTGAAGCTTTCTTT
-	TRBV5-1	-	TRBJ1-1	CASSRGGGFYTEAFF	TGCGCCAGCAGCCGCGGCGGGGGCTTTTATACTGAAGCTTTCTTT
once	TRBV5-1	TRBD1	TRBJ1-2	CASSLSDGGQYGYTF	TGCGCCAGCAGCTTAAGTGATGGGGGACAGTATGGCTACACCTTC
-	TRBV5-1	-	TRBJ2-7	CASSVLGTPKPEQYF	TGCGCCAGCAGCGTGCTCGGGACTCCCAAACCCGAGCAGTACTTC
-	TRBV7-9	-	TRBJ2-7	CASSPPTYEQYF	TGTGCCAGCAGCCCACCTACCTACGAGCAGTACTTC
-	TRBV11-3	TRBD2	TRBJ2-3	CASSRGDPRTDTQYF	TGTGCCAGCAGCCGGGGGGACCCTAGGACAGATACGCAGTATTTT
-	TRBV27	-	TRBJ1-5	CASSLQSNQPQHF	TGTGCCAGCAGTTTACAGTCTAATCAGCCCCAGCATTTT
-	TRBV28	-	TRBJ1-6	CASSLAGGLSPLHF	TGTGCCAGCAGTTTAGCTGGCGGCCTTTCACCCCTCCACTTT
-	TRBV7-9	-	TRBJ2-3	CASRTTGNTQYF	TGTGCCAGCAGAACTACGGGGAATACGCAGTATTTT
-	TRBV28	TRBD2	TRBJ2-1	CAGGTSDEQFF	TGTGCCGGAGGGACTAGTGATGAGCAGTTCTTC
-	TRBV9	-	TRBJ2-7	CASSVGQGITSYEQYF	TGTGCCAGCAGCGTAGGGCAGGGAATTACGTCCTACGAGCAGTACTTC
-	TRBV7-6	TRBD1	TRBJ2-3	CASSLRGRGRPDTQYF	TGTGCCAGCAGCTTAAGGGGCAGGGGGCGCCCAGATACGCAGTATTTT
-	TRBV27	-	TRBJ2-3	CASSLAGTSTDTQYF	TGTGCCAGCAGCCTTGCGGGTACTAGCACAGATACGCAGTATTTT
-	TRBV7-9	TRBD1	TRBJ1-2	CASSLETGVYGYTF	TGTGCCAGCAGCTTAGAGACAGGGGTCTATGGCTACACCTTC
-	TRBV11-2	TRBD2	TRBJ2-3	CASSPRLAGAVTDTQYF	TGTGCCAGCAGCCCGCGACTAGCGGGAGCAGTCACAGATACGCAGTATTTT